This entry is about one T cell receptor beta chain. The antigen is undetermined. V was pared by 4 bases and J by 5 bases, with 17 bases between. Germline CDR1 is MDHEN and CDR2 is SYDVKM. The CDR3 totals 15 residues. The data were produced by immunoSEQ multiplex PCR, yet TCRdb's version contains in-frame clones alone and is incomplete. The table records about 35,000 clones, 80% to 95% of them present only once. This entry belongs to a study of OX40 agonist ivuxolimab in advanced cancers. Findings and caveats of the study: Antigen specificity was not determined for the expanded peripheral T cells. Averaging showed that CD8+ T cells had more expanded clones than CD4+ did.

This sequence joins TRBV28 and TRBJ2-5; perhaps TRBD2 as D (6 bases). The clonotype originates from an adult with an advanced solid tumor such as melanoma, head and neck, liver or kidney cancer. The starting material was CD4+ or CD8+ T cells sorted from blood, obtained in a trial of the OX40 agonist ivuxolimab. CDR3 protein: CASSSGGREVETQYF. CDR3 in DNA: TGTGCCAGCAGTTCCGGAGGGCGTGAGGTTGAGACCCAGTACTTC. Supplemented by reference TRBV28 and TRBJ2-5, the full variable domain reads DVKVTQSSRYLVKRTGEKVFLECVQDMDHENMFWYRQDPGLGLRLIYFSYDVKMKEKGDIPEGYSVSREKKERFSLILESASTNQTSMYLCASSSGGREVETQYFGPGTRLLVL.